The sequence of this T cell receptor (beta chain) was determined in a study of blood T cell repertoires in COVID-19. Study-level information: Samples of COVID-19 (acute and convalescent) were obtained from the United States, Italy and Spain. T cells, B-cell-depleted T cells, or PBMCs supplied cDNA or gDNA.

The V and J ends lost 4 bases and 9 bases respectively, with 22 bases between them. The CDR3 is made up of 15 amino acids. Germline CDR1 SGHVS, CDR2 FQNEAQ. Per the authors' pipeline: Estimation of nucleated cell counts relied on the amplification of reference gene primers. The method was immunoSEQ multiplex PCR; TCRdb's version includes in-frame clones alone and lacks a portion of them. Clone size and the V and J calls come from that table; the DNA yielded D and trimming. This table holds more than 95,000 clones, 70% to 85% found once. The V call is TRBV7-8, the J call TRBJ2-7; tentative D call: TRBD2 (5 bases). The TCR comes from a man between 70 and 80 years old with active or convalescent COVID-19. Sequenced input: peripheral blood. The CDR3 bases are TGTGCCAGCAGCTCGATAACGGGCCGTGGAGGTGGGCAGTACTTC. It is translated as CASSSITGRGGGQYF.